The entry below gives a single TCR beta chain sequence along with its context. Its antigen is currently unknown. The record originates from a study of T cell repertoires and HLA-DP antigens. Study overall: Pre-culture CD4+ samples used about 1,200 ng DNA versus around 220 ng for CD137+CD4+ sorts.

Clones were sequenced by immunoSEQ multiplex PCR, and TCRdb holds only the in-frame ones, with some missing. The sample shows around 90,000 clones, approximately 86% of them seen only once. This CDR3 is 13 amino acids long. Trimming left V 6 bases short and J 6 bases short, with 12 bases between. Germline lookup yields CDR1 MNHNY and CDR2 SVGAGI (reference sequence). The sequence was collected from a man aged 50-59 years in good health and CMV-seronegative. The chain combines TRBV6-6 with TRBJ2-1; D assignment may be TRBD1 or TRBD2 (5 bases each). What was sequenced was CD4+ T cells from PBMCs. The CDR3 DNA follows: TGTGCCAGCAGGTCCGGGACGGGCAATGAGCAGTTCTTC. As protein: CASRSGTGNEQFF.